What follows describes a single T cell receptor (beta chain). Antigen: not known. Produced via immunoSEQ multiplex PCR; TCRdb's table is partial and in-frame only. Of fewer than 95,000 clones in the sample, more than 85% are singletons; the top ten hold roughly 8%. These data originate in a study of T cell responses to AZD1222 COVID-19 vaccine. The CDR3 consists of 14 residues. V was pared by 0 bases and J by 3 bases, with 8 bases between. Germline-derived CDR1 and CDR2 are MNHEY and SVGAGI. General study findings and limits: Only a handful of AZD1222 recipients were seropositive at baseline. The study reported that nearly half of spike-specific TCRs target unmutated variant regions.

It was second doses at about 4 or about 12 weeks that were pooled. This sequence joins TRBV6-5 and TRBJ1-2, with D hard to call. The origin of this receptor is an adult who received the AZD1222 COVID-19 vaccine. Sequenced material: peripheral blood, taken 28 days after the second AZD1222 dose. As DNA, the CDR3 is TGTGCCAGCAGTTACTCGATCGGCTACTATGGCTACACCTTC. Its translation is CASSYSIGYYGYTF.